The 7 T cell receptor beta chains below were found in one sample sequenced in a study of graft-versus-host responses after intestinal transplantation. Libraries were prepared by immunoSEQ multiplex PCR; TCRdb keeps only in-frame clonotypes and omits some of them. The sample has 7,300 or so clones; 89% are singletons. Sequenced here: PBMCs, sampled just under 85 days after transplant. These receptors came from a human patient who received an intestinal transplant, so some T cells may come from the graft donor.

This clone was seen a single time. The rearrangement joins TRBV14 to TRBJ2-7; tentatively, D is TRBD1 (6 bases). The CDR3 totals 14 residues. The germline gives CDR1 SGHDN, CDR2 FVKESK. Trimming removed 4 bases from V and 4 bases from J, with 14 bases in between. CDR3 protein: CASSPQGVTYEQYF. As DNA, the CDR3 is TGTGCCAGCAGCCCACAGGGTGTAACTTACGAGCAGTACTTC. Looking up the rest from reference TRBV14 and TRBJ2-7 gives the full variable domain: EAGVTQFPSHSVIEKGQTVTLRCDPISGHDNLYWYRRVMGKEIKFLLHFVKESKQDESGMPNNRFLAERTGGTYSTLKVQPAELEDSGVYFCASSPQGVTYEQYFGPGTRLTVT.

The rearrangement uses TRBV7-8 and TRBJ1-1, with D possibly matching TRBD1 (5 bases). The CDR3 has 15 residues. Trimming pared 1 base from V and 1 base from J, leaving 10 bases between. The germline CDR1 and CDR2 sequences are SGHVS and FQNEAQ. The CDR3 region has the DNA TGTGCCAGCAGCTTAGGTGACAGACAGAACACTGAAGCTTTCTTT. Its translation: CASSLGDRQNTEAFF.

The chain links TRBV5-1 to TRBJ2-1; D may be TRBD1 (6 bases). The CDR3 runs to 18 residues. Trimming left V 4 bases short and J 3 bases short, with 23 bases between. Germline V lookup: CDR1 SGHRS, CDR2 YFSETQ. The CDR3 spells CASSPIRQADSIYNEQFF. CDR3 bases: TGCGCCAGCAGCCCAATACGACAGGCCGACTCAATCTACAATGAGCAGTTCTTC.

As DNA, the CDR3 is TGTGCCAGCAGCGGGGAGAGATTCTCTGGGGCCAACGTCCTGACTTTC. Translated, it gives CASSGERFSGANVLTF. This sequence joins TRBV7-9 and TRBJ2-6; D may be TRBD2 (5 bases). Germline assignment: CDR1 SEHNR and CDR2 FQNEAQ (reference sequence). CDR3 length equals 16 residues. Trimming took 5 bases from V and 0 from J, leaving 11 bases between them.

The J gene is TRBJ1-2, the V gene TRBV9; unclear D gene. Trimming took 2 bases from V and 3 from J, leaving 8 bases between them. Looked up from germline, CDR1 is SGDLS and CDR2 is YYNGEE. The CDR3 extends over 13 amino acids. The CDR3 DNA reads TGTGCCAGCAGCGTCGGCATTCACTATGGCTACACCTTC. Protein sequence: CASSVGIHYGYTF.

The chain couples TRBV6-6 to TRBJ2-2; 9 nucleotides match TRBD1. CDR1 is MNHNY and CDR2 is SVGAGI in the germline V gene (reference sequence). The V and J ends lost 2 bases and 6 bases, in that order; junction bases with no gene match: 4. The CDR3 covers 15 residues. The CDR3 DNA reads TGTGCCAGCAGTTACCCGACAGGGGGTGCCGGGGAGCTGTTTTTT. Its translation: CASSYPTGGAGELFF.

This sequence joins TRBV6-1 and TRBJ2-7; TRBD2 agrees at 7 bases. Trimming cost V 5 bases and J 1 base; bases outside gene matches: 5. This CDR3 comprises 14 residues. Germline CDR1 reads MNHNS; CDR2 reads SASEGT. In DNA form, the CDR3 reads TGTGCCAGCAGTACTCAGGGAGGGTCCTACGAGCAGTACTTC. Its translation: CASSTQGGSYEQYF.